This is a list of T cell receptor beta chains from one sample in a study of shared clonotypes between healthy human individuals. The table came from immunoSEQ multiplex PCR; TCRdb's copy has only in-frame clones and leaves some out. The sample carries 1.6 million or so clones, approximately 96% recorded once. The material sequenced was naive CD4+ T cells sorted from blood. All receptors derive from a man under 40 in good health. The CDR3 runs from the conserved cysteine through the conserved F or W. Each record gives: D gene, V gene, J gene, clone size, CDR3 length, CDR3 DNA, CDR3 protein. A D gene is named only where the DNA matches it firmly. Clone size is not always given. Where it is, it says once, few, many or a class for expanded clones.

d_gene: TRBD2
v_gene: TRBV11-2
j_gene: TRBJ2-1
abundance: -
len: 16
CDR3nt: TGTGCCAGCAGCTTAGTATCTAGCGGGAGGTACAATGAGCAGTTCTTC
CDR3aa: CASSLVSSGRYNEQFF

d_gene: -
v_gene: TRBV21-1
j_gene: TRBJ2-5
abundance: -
len: 12
CDR3nt: TGTGCCAGCAGCCGGATAGAAGAGACCCAGTACTTC
CDR3aa: CASSRIEETQYF

d_gene: -
v_gene: TRBV6-5
j_gene: TRBJ2-1
abundance: -
len: 14
CDR3nt: TGTGCCAGCAGGCAGCATGTGGGGAACAATGAGCAGTTCTTC
CDR3aa: CASRQHVGNNEQFF

d_gene: -
v_gene: TRBV28
j_gene: TRBJ2-7
abundance: -
len: 14
CDR3nt: TGTGCCAGCAGTACCCGGGACACCATTTACGAGCAGTACTTC
CDR3aa: CASSTRDTIYEQYF

d_gene: -
v_gene: TRBV18
j_gene: TRBJ1-5
abundance: -
len: 17
CDR3nt: TGTGCCAGCTCCTCCCTCCCGCAAGCAGCCAACAATCAGCCCCAGCATTTT
CDR3aa: CASSSLPQAANNQPQHF

d_gene: -
v_gene: TRBV28
j_gene: TRBJ2-1
abundance: -
len: 15
CDR3nt: TGTGCCAGCAGTTTTTTAGCGCCCCCCGGGAATGAGCAGTTCTTC
CDR3aa: CASSFLAPPGNEQFF

d_gene: -
v_gene: TRBV14
j_gene: TRBJ1-3
abundance: -
len: 17
CDR3nt: TGTGCCAGCAGCCCACAAAAAGGAGGAAGGGGTGGAAACACCATATATTTT
CDR3aa: CASSPQKGGRGGNTIYF

d_gene: -
v_gene: TRBV10-1
j_gene: TRBJ2-3
abundance: -
len: 13
CDR3nt: TGCGCCAGCAGTCAAAAGCCCACAGATACGCAGTATTTT
CDR3aa: CASSQKPTDTQYF

d_gene: -
v_gene: TRBV4-3
j_gene: TRBJ2-7
abundance: -
len: 14
CDR3nt: TGCGCCAGCAGCCAAGATGGACTACTCGGGGAGCAGTACTTC
CDR3aa: CASSQDGLLGEQYF

d_gene: TRBD1
v_gene: TRBV5-1
j_gene: TRBJ2-1
abundance: -
len: 16
CDR3nt: TGCGCCAGCAGCCCGAGGCCCGGGACAGGGGACAATGAGCAGTTCTTC
CDR3aa: CASSPRPGTGDNEQFF

d_gene: -
v_gene: TRBV11-3
j_gene: TRBJ2-3
abundance: -
len: 15
CDR3nt: TGTGCCAGCAGCTTAGACGCTCAGCGACCAGATACGCAGTATTTT
CDR3aa: CASSLDAQRPDTQYF

d_gene: TRBD2
v_gene: TRBV11-2
j_gene: TRBJ2-7
abundance: -
len: 15
CDR3nt: TGTGCCAGCAGCTTAGTAGCGGGAGGGACCTACGAGCAGTACTTC
CDR3aa: CASSLVAGGTYEQYF

d_gene: TRBD2
v_gene: TRBV9
j_gene: TRBJ2-5
abundance: -
len: 15
CDR3nt: TGTGCCAGCAGCCCTCGGGGAGGGCGTAGTGAGACCCAGTACTTC
CDR3aa: CASSPRGGRSETQYF

d_gene: TRBD2
v_gene: TRBV14
j_gene: TRBJ2-7
abundance: -
len: 14
CDR3nt: TGTGCCAGCAGCCCTGCCCTAGCGGGAGAAGAGCAGTACTTC
CDR3aa: CASSPALAGEEQYF

d_gene: -
v_gene: TRBV10-3
j_gene: TRBJ2-5
abundance: -
len: 13
CDR3nt: TGTGCCATCAGTGGGGGTCTCCAAGAGACCCAGTACTTC
CDR3aa: CAISGGLQETQYF

d_gene: TRBD1
v_gene: TRBV5-8
j_gene: TRBJ1-1
abundance: -
len: 16
CDR3nt: TGTGCCAGCAGCTTGCTCAGACAGGGTGTTAACACTGAAGCTTTCTTT
CDR3aa: CASSLLRQGVNTEAFF

d_gene: -
v_gene: TRBV6-6
j_gene: TRBJ2-2
abundance: -
len: 14
CDR3nt: TGTGCCAGCAGTCAACTCCAGGGTGCCGGGGAGCTGTTTTTT
CDR3aa: CASSQLQGAGELFF

d_gene: -
v_gene: TRBV5-1
j_gene: TRBJ2-2
abundance: -
len: 14
CDR3nt: TGCGCCAGCAGCTTGAAAGGGGCCGCCGGGGAGCTGTTTTTT
CDR3aa: CASSLKGAAGELFF

d_gene: -
v_gene: TRBV7-9
j_gene: TRBJ1-4
abundance: -
len: 17
CDR3nt: TGTGCCAGCAGCTTAGGGCAGTCAGTTGCAACTAATGAAAAACTGTTTTTT
CDR3aa: CASSLGQSVATNEKLFF

d_gene: -
v_gene: TRBV11-2
j_gene: TRBJ1-2
abundance: -
len: 13
CDR3nt: TGTGCCAGCAGCTTAGACAGGGGTAGGAGCTACACCTTC
CDR3aa: CASSLDRGRSYTF

d_gene: -
v_gene: TRBV20-1
j_gene: TRBJ1-5
abundance: -
len: 9
CDR3nt: TGCAGTGCTGGGCAGCCCCAGCATTTT
CDR3aa: CSAGQPQHF

d_gene: TRBD1
v_gene: TRBV29-1
j_gene: TRBJ1-1
abundance: -
len: 14
CDR3nt: TGCAGCGTTGAAGAGACAGGGAGGAACACTGAAGCTTTCTTT
CDR3aa: CSVEETGRNTEAFF

d_gene: TRBD1
v_gene: TRBV7-9
j_gene: TRBJ2-6
abundance: -
len: 16
CDR3nt: TGTGCCGGAGGACAGGGGCCCGGCTCTGGGGCCAACGTCCTGACTTTC
CDR3aa: CAGGQGPGSGANVLTF

d_gene: -
v_gene: TRBV28
j_gene: TRBJ2-6
abundance: -
len: 15
CDR3nt: TGTGCCAGCAGTTCGACCGGGGCTGGGGCCAACGTCCTGACTTTC
CDR3aa: CASSSTGAGANVLTF

d_gene: TRBD2
v_gene: TRBV5-1
j_gene: TRBJ2-2
abundance: -
len: 17
CDR3nt: TGCGCCAGCAGCCGGGACACCGGGACTAGAAACACCGGGGAGCTGTTTTTT
CDR3aa: CASSRDTGTRNTGELFF

d_gene: -
v_gene: TRBV15
j_gene: TRBJ1-1
abundance: -
len: 13
CDR3nt: TGTGCCACCAGCAGAGATCTCGAGGCAGATGCTTTCTTT
CDR3aa: CATSRDLEADAFF

d_gene: -
v_gene: TRBV5-4
j_gene: TRBJ2-2
abundance: few
len: 16
CDR3nt: TGTGCCAGCAGCTTTGGGCTTGCGGGGAACACCGGGGAGCTGTTTTTT
CDR3aa: CASSFGLAGNTGELFF

d_gene: TRBD2
v_gene: TRBV5-4
j_gene: TRBJ2-1
abundance: -
len: 16
CDR3nt: TGTGCCAGCAGCCGGGGGGCTAGCGGGTTTTACAATGAGCAGTTCTTC
CDR3aa: CASSRGASGFYNEQFF

d_gene: -
v_gene: TRBV5-1
j_gene: TRBJ2-7
abundance: -
len: 12
CDR3nt: TGCGCCAGCCCCTGGGGAGGCTACGAGCAGTACTTC
CDR3aa: CASPWGGYEQYF

d_gene: TRBD2
v_gene: TRBV9
j_gene: TRBJ2-5
abundance: -
len: 13
CDR3nt: TGTGCCAGCAGCGTAGAAGCTAGCGGAGATGAGTACTTC
CDR3aa: CASSVEASGDEYF

d_gene: -
v_gene: TRBV5-1
j_gene: TRBJ2-1
abundance: -
len: 18
CDR3nt: TGCGCCAGCAGTCCACACTGGCGAACTGGGAGCTCCTACAATGAGCAGTTCTTC
CDR3aa: CASSPHWRTGSSYNEQFF

d_gene: TRBD2
v_gene: TRBV7-8
j_gene: TRBJ2-7
abundance: -
len: 15
CDR3nt: TGTGCCAGCAGCTCTGGACCTAGCGGGAGTTACGAGCAGTACTTC
CDR3aa: CASSSGPSGSYEQYF

d_gene: -
v_gene: TRBV6-1
j_gene: TRBJ1-2
abundance: -
len: 13
CDR3nt: TGTGCCAGCAGTGAAAGGGGGAACTATGGCTACACCTTC
CDR3aa: CASSERGNYGYTF

d_gene: -
v_gene: TRBV5-1
j_gene: TRBJ1-2
abundance: -
len: 16
CDR3nt: TGCGCCAGCAGCTTGGGGTCACTGGGGACCAACTATGGCTACACCTTC
CDR3aa: CASSLGSLGTNYGYTF

d_gene: -
v_gene: TRBV28
j_gene: TRBJ1-1
abundance: once
len: 11
CDR3nt: TGTGCCAGCAGTTTAGTGGGAGAAGCTTTCTTT
CDR3aa: CASSLVGEAFF

d_gene: -
v_gene: TRBV4-3
j_gene: TRBJ1-3
abundance: once
len: 15
CDR3nt: TGCGCCAGCAGCCAAGACCCTTTCTCTGGAAACACCATATATTTT
CDR3aa: CASSQDPFSGNTIYF

d_gene: TRBD2
v_gene: TRBV6-5
j_gene: TRBJ2-1
abundance: -
len: 11
CDR3nt: TGTGCCAGCAGTTCAGGACTAGCGCAGTTCTTC
CDR3aa: CASSSGLAQFF

d_gene: -
v_gene: TRBV21-1
j_gene: TRBJ1-4
abundance: -
len: 13
CDR3nt: TGTGCCAGCACCTCCGGGGATAATGAAAAACTGTTTTTT
CDR3aa: CASTSGDNEKLFF

d_gene: TRBD2
v_gene: TRBV11-3
j_gene: TRBJ2-1
abundance: -
len: 14
CDR3nt: TGTGCCAGCAGCCCCGGATTTCGGGGGGATGAGCAGTTCTTC
CDR3aa: CASSPGFRGDEQFF

d_gene: -
v_gene: TRBV7-2
j_gene: TRBJ2-7
abundance: -
len: 12
CDR3nt: TGTGCCAGCAGCCGGGACGACTACGAGCAGTACTTC
CDR3aa: CASSRDDYEQYF